The next 12 T cell receptor beta chains were all read from a single sample in a study of CDR3 diversity in severe acne. TCRdb independently ran MiXCR on the PCR reads; one entry per CDR3 protein. The profile shows approximately 90,000 distinct CDR3 sequences, around half of them singletons. The sequenced sample was blood. The receptors come from a male donor in good health, serving as a control.

V usage is TRBV10-3 and J usage is TRBJ1-6; 8 bases match TRBD1. Germline-derived CDR1 and CDR2 are ENHRY and SYGVKD. CDR3 length equals 16 residues. V shed 2 bases, J shed 6 bases, and the junction held 6 bases outside the gene matches. Written as DNA, the CDR3 is TGTGCCATCAGTGAGGGCAGGGGGCACGGTAATTCACCCCTCCACTTT. It translates to CAISEGRGHGNSPLHF.

The chain links TRBV20-1 to TRBJ2-3; TRBD2 matches at 7 bases. Germline-derived CDR1 and CDR2 are DFQATT and SNEGSKA (reference sequence). J gave up 4 bases and V 4 bases, and 11 bases lay outside the gene matches. The CDR3 length is 15 residues. The CDR3 here is CSANIAGDTSDTQYF. The CDR3 DNA reads TGCAGTGCTAACATAGCGGGTGACACATCAGATACGCAGTATTTT.

This clonotype is classed as medium-sized. V gene TRBV29-1 combines with J gene TRBJ2-3; 7 bases align to TRBD1. The ends lost 1 base at V and 4 bases at J; junction bases unmatched: 2. In germline, CDR1 is SQVTM, CDR2 ANQGSEA. The CDR3 has 13 amino acids. CDR3 bases: TGCAGCGTTGAAGGGCAGGGGGCAGATACGCAGTATTTT. As protein: CSVEGQGADTQYF.

CDR3 DNA sequence: TGTGCCAGCAGAGGGACAGGGAAGGACACTGAAGCTTTCTTT. Protein sequence: CASRGTGKDTEAFF. The rearrangement joins TRBV2 to TRBJ1-1; 9 nucleotides match TRBD1. This CDR3 is built from 14 residues. The V and J ends lost 6 bases and 3 bases, in that order; junction bases with no gene match: 5. The V gene's germline CDR1 is SNHLY and CDR2 FYNNEI.

V gene TRBV20-1 combines with J gene TRBJ2-7; TRBD2 aligns across 14 bases. The germline CDR1 and CDR2 sequences are DFQATT and SNEGSKA (reference sequence). This CDR3 spans 14 amino acids. J was trimmed by 5 bases and V by 4 bases; bases with no gene match: 4. The CDR3 DNA reads TGCAGTGCTACGGGACTAGCGGGAGTGAACGAGCAGTACTTC. Its translation is CSATGLAGVNEQYF.

The chain employs TRBV6-6 and TRBJ1-6; D uncertain. The CDR3 extends over 14 amino acids. In germline, CDR1 is MNHNY, CDR2 SVGAGI (reference sequence). Trimming took off 6 bases at V and 10 bases at J, with 16 bases between the two ends. CDR3 nucleotides: TGTGCCAGCAGGACGATGGACGGCCGATCACCCCTCCACTTT. Its translation: CASRTMDGRSPLHF.

V is TRBV7-9 and J is TRBJ1-2; D not resolved. Germline assignment: CDR1 SEHNR and CDR2 FQNEAQ (reference sequence). Between the trimmed V and J ends, which lost 2 bases and 4 bases, there was a span of 11 bases. The CDR3 contains 14 residues. CDR3 sequence (DNA): TGTGCCAGCAGCTTACCGGCAGAAACCTATGGCTACACCTTC. Translated, it gives CASSLPAETYGYTF. The whole variable domain, filled in from reference TRBV7-9 and TRBJ1-2, reads DTGVSQNPRHKITKRGQNVTFRCDPISEHNRLYWYRQTLGQGPEFLTYFQNEAQLEKSRLLSDRFSAERPKGSFSTLEIQRTEQGDSAMYLCASSLPAETYGYTFGSGTRLTVV.

The chain recombines TRBV25-1 with TRBJ2-7, with 9 bases lining up with TRBD1. CDR3 size: 16 residues. V was clipped by 1 base and J by 1 base; unmatched bases: 5. The V gene's germline CDR1 is MGHDK and CDR2 SYGVNS. The CDR3 here is CASSESPGQGSYEQYF. The CDR3 coding sequence is TGTGCCAGCAGTGAATCCCCGGGACAGGGTTCCTACGAGCAGTACTTC.

The CDR3 sequence: CASSQDLGQGARGYTF. Here the CDR3 DNA reads TGTGCCAGCAGCCAAGATTTGGGACAGGGGGCGCGCGGCTACACCTTC. V gene TRBV4-2 combines with J gene TRBJ1-2; TRBD1 aligns across 12 bases. The germline V gene encodes CDR1 LGHNA and CDR2 YNFKEQ. V gave up 0 bases and J gave up 8 bases; unmatched junction bases: 7. The CDR3 covers 16 residues.

The V and J genes are TRBV7-8 and TRBJ2-7; 12 positions agree with TRBD2. Germline V CDR1 and CDR2: SGHVS, FQNEAQ. This CDR3 has 17 residues. With V trimmed by 5 bases and J by 4 bases, 12 bases remained unmatched. This chain's CDR3 is CASSPMGLAGGRYEQYF. In DNA, the CDR3 is TGTGCCAGCAGCCCCATGGGCCTAGCGGGGGGGCGGTACGAGCAGTACTTC.

A word on this clonotype: An end of the junction differs from the germline gene, which may be a read error. The J gene is TRBJ2-1, the V gene TRBV7-7; 13 bases are a match to TRBD2. In germline, CDR1 is SSHAT, CDR2 FNYEAQ (reference sequence). The CDR3 length is 16 residues. In DNA form, the CDR3 reads TGTGCTAGCAGCACGGGACTAGCGGGAACCTACAATGAGCAGTTCTTC. It yields the protein CASSTGLAGTYNEQFF.

J is TRBJ2-7 and V is TRBV7-2; D is perhaps TRBD2 (6 bases). The J call could be wrong; TRBJ2-1 is a better fit for the DNA end. CDR1 and CDR2 from the germline V gene are SGHTA and FQGNSA. The CDR3 loop spans 16 amino acids. The CDR3 DNA is TGTGCCAGCACCGGGTTAAGCGGAACGGGGAGGAATGAGCAGTTCTTC. Encoded protein: CASTGLSGTGRNEQFF.